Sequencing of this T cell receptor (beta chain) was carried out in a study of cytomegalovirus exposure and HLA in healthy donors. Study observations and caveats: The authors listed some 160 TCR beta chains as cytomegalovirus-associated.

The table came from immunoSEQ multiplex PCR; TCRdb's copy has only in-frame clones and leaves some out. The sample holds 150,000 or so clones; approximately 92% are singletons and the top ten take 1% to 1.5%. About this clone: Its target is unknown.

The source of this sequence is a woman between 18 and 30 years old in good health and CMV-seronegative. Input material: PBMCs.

CDR3 region: CASSTRARVGGYTF. As DNA, the CDR3 is TGTGCCAGCAGCACCCGGGCCAGGGTGGGCGGCTACACCTTC. The chain carries TRBV21-1 and TRBJ1-2; the D call TRBD1 from the table was never checked on the DNA. TRBV21-1 counts as a pseudogene. The CDR3 sequence is 14 residues long.